The sample holds one count of the clone carrying this T cell receptor (beta chain). Clones were sequenced by immunoSEQ multiplex PCR, and TCRdb holds only the in-frame ones, with some missing. The sample shows more than 10,000 clones, approximately 85% of them seen only once. The CDR3 is made up of 16 amino acids. Germline CDR1 MDHEN, CDR2 SYDVKM. J gave up 5 bases and V 8 bases, and 14 bases lay outside the gene matches. The data belong to a study of tumor-infiltrating lymphocytes in localized non-small cell lung cancer. The chain recombines TRBV28 with TRBJ1-5; 8 nucleotides line up with TRBD1. The TCR comes from a human donor with non-small cell lung cancer. Specimen: uninvolved lung tissue not adjacent to the tumor. The CDR3: CASGFNLRQGYQPQHF. The CDR3 nucleotides are TGTGCCAGCGGCTTCAACTTGAGACAGGGGTATCAGCCCCAGCATTTT.